This T cell receptor (beta chain) was recovered during a study of blood T cell repertoires in COVID-19 (dated by TCRdb to 2019 to 2021). About the study as a whole: Samples covering the acute and convalescent phases of COVID-19 were provided by collaborators in the United States, Italy and Spain. Nearly every sample came with metadata listing a de-identified subject ID, COVID-19 status, age in years and sex. The repertoires were released in a freely available public database intended as a resource for research on the immune response to SARS-CoV-2. Where available, HLA class I and class II types were obtained from metadata supplied by the sample provider rather than from assay-based typing. Subjects who had been exposed to COVID-19, were actively infected with it, or had recovered from it provided the deeply sampled blood TCRbeta repertoires that made up the dataset. The material from the prospective study consisted of cDNA or gDNA derived from T cells, B-cell-depleted T cells, or PBMCs. Samples came from the ongoing ImmuneRACE study (first 160 participants) plus 1,254 subjects from 6 global collaborators.

Reading the germline V gene gives CDR1 SGHDN and CDR2 FVKESK. From its cysteine to its phenylalanine, the CDR3 spans 15 amino acids. Left in the record is the CDR3 DNA by itself, 45 bases read in frame from the first base. Germline trimming: 5 bases from V, 2 bases from J; junction bases outside gene matches: 5. Remarks on this clone: Its antigen is not yet known. No per-base quality is available; no much larger clone lies one base away.

Overall study outcomes, separate from this receptor: Clinical and demographic metadata were provided uncurated, with the amount varying by source and participant.

Each collaborating institution followed its own protocols to collect whole blood in K2EDTA tubes. For TCRbeta analysis, collaborator samples were shipped as frozen whole blood, as isolated PBMCs, or as DNA extracted from either sample type. TCRbeta CDR3 regions were amplified from genomic DNA using the immunoSEQ Assay, a bias-controlled multiplex PCR. The paper's data handling went like this. Nucleated cell counts per sample were estimated from amplification of reference gene primers within the assay. Sequence reads were collapsed and filtered to measure the absolute abundance of every unique TCRbeta CDR3 rearrangement. For each sample, productive Simpson clonality was calculated as the square root of Simpson's diversity index over productive rearrangements. The source is immuneACCESS, and TCRdb retained only in-frame sequences with V and J called. Part of the clones is not carried over; for the studies checked, unresolved V genes explain less than half of this, and the remainder is unexplained. Clonal size and the V and J genes are those of that table, whereas D and trimming came from the DNA. Present in this sample are some 250,000 clones, about 68% of which were seen just once. The ten largest account for about 3.5% of the sample.

The sequence links TRBV14 to TRBJ1-5, with 8 bases aligning to TRBD1. Sequenced material: peripheral blood. The receptor was isolated from a woman of 80 years or more with acute or convalescent COVID-19. The CDR3 has the sequence CASSSPGQGNQPQHF. DNA sequence: TGTGCCAGCAGCTCACCGGGACAGGGCAATCAGCCCCAGCATTTT. Beyond the CDR3, the reference TRBV14 and TRBJ1-5 genes provide the residues; the full variable domain reads: EAGVTQFPSHSVIEKGQTVTLRCDPISGHDNLYWYRRVMGKEIKFLLHFVKESKQDESGMPNNRFLAERTGGTYSTLKVQPAELEDSGVYFCASSSPGQGNQPQHFGDGTRLSIL.